This TCR beta chain was obtained from a study of cytomegalovirus exposure and HLA in healthy donors. Study-level results: Among TCR beta chains, those listed as cytomegalovirus-associated numbered over 150. It was confirmed in vitro that a few of the CMV-associated chains were specific for CMV antigens.

The validation cohort, a group of 120 subjects, included the donors and was separate from the roughly 700-subject first cohort. Comment on this clone: Its antigen is not identified.

The V segment lost 0 bases and the J segment 6 bases; nucleotides outside the gene matches: 8. The CDR3 is 16 residues long. Germline CDR1 is LGHNA and CDR2 is YSLEER. The assay was immunoSEQ multiplex PCR, and TCRdb's table has in-frame clones only and misses some. The sample includes 150,000 or so clones, about 89% of them seen just once. Sample: PBMCs. This clonotype was sampled from a woman aged 18 to 35 in good health and CMV-seropositive. The chain joins TRBV4-3 to TRBJ2-7; 10 nucleotides match TRBD1. The CDR3 DNA is TGCGCCAGCAGCCAAGATCCTTTAGGACAGGGGGGCGAGCAGTACTTC. Protein sequence: CASSQDPLGQGGEQYF.